This passage covers 15 T cell receptor beta chains from one sample sequenced in a study of T-cell reconstitution after alpha-beta-depleted transplantation in children. The TCRbeta library incorporated unique molecular identifiers. TCRdb fed the PCR reads into MiXCR, producing one record per CDR3 protein. The table has over 400,000 distinct CDR3 sequences, over 40% seen once. Sequenced material: PBMCs, taken before TCRalphabeta/CD19-depleted stem cell transplant. The receptors stem from a girl aged 2-10 years with aplastic anemia, due to receive a stem cell transplant.

The rearrangement uses TRBV4-1 and TRBJ2-7; 8 bases match TRBD2. Per germline, CDR1 MGHRA and CDR2 YSYEKL. V shed 1 base, J shed 5 bases, and the junction held 4 bases outside the gene matches. This CDR3 has 14 residues. CDR3 DNA: TGCGCCAGCAGCCAAGGGGGACTAGTGGACGAGCAGTACTTC. This gives the protein CASSQGGLVDEQYF.

As for this clonotype: At one boundary the junction diverges from the germline segment, which might be a read error. Here the CDR3 DNA reads TGTGCCAGCAGTTTAGACCGGGACAGGGCCGTCCGGAGAGAGAAAGAGACCCAGCACTTC. Translating gives CASSLDRDRAVRREKETQHF. The chain uses TRBV12-3 or TRBV12-4 and TRBJ2-5; 9 bases fit TRBD1. The CDR3 has 20 residues.

This chain uses TRBV20-1 with TRBJ2-7; 9 nucleotides line up with TRBD2. The junction had 10 bases not matched to a gene; V was cut back by 6 bases and J by 4 bases. Germline CDR1 and CDR2: DFQATT and SNEGSKA (reference sequence). The CDR3 loop spans 14 amino acids. For the CDR3, the DNA is TGCAGTGCAACGAAAGGTAGCGGGGGTTACGAGCAGTACTTC. This gives the protein CSATKGSGGYEQYF.

V is TRBV18 and J is TRBJ1-1; 7 nucleotides agree with TRBD1. The CDR3 covers 15 residues. The junction had 8 bases not matched to a gene; V was cut back by 3 bases and J by 4 bases. Germline CDR1 reads KGHSH; CDR2 reads LQKENI. CDR3 amino acids: CASSPWDRGITEAFF. CDR3 in DNA: TGTGCCAGCTCACCCTGGGACAGAGGAATCACTGAAGCTTTCTTT.

The table lists this clonotype with a few counts. The chain employs TRBV5-1 and TRBJ1-2; unclear D gene. V was shortened by 2 bases and J by 1 base, with 12 bases between the two germline ends. The CDR3 loop spans 15 amino acids. The germline V gene has CDR1 SGHRS and CDR2 YFSETQ. The CDR3, as DNA: TGCGCCAGCAGCTTAGGAGGTTCTATTAACTATGGCTACACCTTC. This translates into CASSLGGSINYGYTF.

The chain combines TRBV6-5 with TRBJ2-3, with D uncertain. The CDR3 has 13 amino acids. Trimming pared 3 bases from V and 7 bases from J, leaving 11 bases between. Germline CDR1 reads MNHEY; CDR2 reads SVGAGI. Here the CDR3 reads CASSYPDPNTQYF. DNA for the CDR3: TGTGCCAGCAGTTATCCGGACCCTAATACGCAGTATTTT.

V is TRBV20-1 and J is TRBJ1-2; D perhaps matches TRBD1 (5 bases). V lost 4 bases, J lost 3 bases, and 15 bases lay in between. The CDR3 is 14 residues long. CDR1 is DFQATT and CDR2 is SNEGSKA in the germline V gene (reference sequence). In nucleotides, the CDR3 is TGCAGTGCTACCCCCCTGGGGCCTCACTATGGCTACACCTTC. As protein: CSATPLGPHYGYTF.

In its sample, this clonotype was seen many times. This may stem from a read error, because a much larger clone lies one nucleotide away. The rearrangement joins TRBV7-9 to TRBJ2-7; no clear D gene. Germline CDR1 and CDR2: SEHNR and FQNEAQ (reference sequence). Trimming took 5 bases from V and 3 from J, leaving 5 bases between them. The CDR3 contains 11 residues. In DNA, the CDR3 is TGTGCCAGCAGCCCCAACTACGAGCAGTACTTC. It is translated as CASSPNYEQYF.

The chain combines TRBV28 with TRBJ2-7, with D possibly being TRBD1 or TRBD2 (5 bases each). Germline V CDR1 and CDR2: MDHEN, SYDVKM. V dropped 11 bases and J dropped 1 base, with 15 bases sitting between them. This CDR3 has 13 residues. Written as DNA, the CDR3 is TGTGCCGTAACCACTGGGGGTTCCTACGAGCAGTACTTC. Translation: CAVTTGGSYEQYF.

This clonotype was detected a few times. The rearrangement links TRBV7-3 to TRBJ2-7, with 8 bases lining up with TRBD2. CDR1 and CDR2 (germline): SGHTA, FQGTGA. Trimming cost V 5 bases and J 3 bases; bases outside gene matches: 12. The CDR3 runs 16 residues. The CDR3 DNA sequence: TGTGCCAGCAGCCCCGGGGGAAGCGGGGGCAACTACGAGCAGTACTTC. This codes for CASSPGGSGGNYEQYF.

This chain connects TRBV20-1 to TRBJ2-7; 10 bases line up with TRBD1. This CDR3 region has 13 residues. The germline V gene has CDR1 DFQATT and CDR2 SNEGSKA (reference sequence). V was clipped by 5 bases and J by 5 bases; unmatched bases: 6. CDR3 sequence reads: CSAWDRGSHEQYF. The CDR3 DNA follows: TGCAGTGCTTGGGACAGGGGTTCCCACGAGCAGTACTTC.

This clonotype was seen just once. The chain couples TRBV6-1 to TRBJ2-7, with 8 bases that match TRBD1. The trim removed 6 bases at V and 3 bases at J, leaving 10 bases unmatched. This CDR3 comprises 15 residues. CDR1 and CDR2 (germline): MNHNS, SASEGT. The CDR3 sequence: CASSWGLQGDYEQYF. DNA for the CDR3: TGTGCCAGCAGCTGGGGTCTACAGGGGGACTACGAGCAGTACTTC.

This clonotype has a single count. The V and J genes are TRBV14 and TRBJ2-7, with TRBD1 identical over 8 bases. This CDR3 region has 15 residues. Per germline, CDR1 SGHDN and CDR2 FVKESK. V shed 1 base and J 6 bases; nucleotides not matched to a gene: 8. CDR3 in amino acids: CASSQGPGTGGEQYF. CDR3 nucleotides: TGTGCCAGCAGCCAAGGGCCGGGGACAGGCGGCGAGCAGTACTTC. Full variable domain (outside the CDR3, taken from reference TRBV14 and TRBJ2-7): EAGVTQFPSHSVIEKGQTVTLRCDPISGHDNLYWYRRVMGKEIKFLLHFVKESKQDESGMPNNRFLAERTGGTYSTLKVQPAELEDSGVYFCASSQGPGTGGEQYFGPGTRLTVT.

This sequence joins TRBV28 and TRBJ1-1; no reliable D call. This CDR3 has 16 residues. Germline-derived CDR1 and CDR2 are MDHEN and SYDVKM. Trimming shortened V by 6 bases and J by 3 bases, and 20 bases separated the two germline ends. The CDR3 sequence: CASRESEGRRDTEAFF. CDR3 nucleotides: TGTGCCAGCAGGGAAAGTGAGGGTAGGAGGGACACTGAAGCTTTCTTT.

This clonotype has a count of ten or more. This sequence joins TRBV29-1 and TRBJ2-1, with TRBD2 as a possible D gene (5 bases). The length of the CDR3 is 14 residues. Trimming left V 7 bases short and J 0 bases short, with 13 bases between. Germline-derived CDR1 and CDR2 are SQVTM and ANQGSEA. The CDR3 coding sequence is TGCAGCGAGGTTACTAGTAGCTCCTACAATGAGCAGTTCTTC. Residues: CSEVTSSSYNEQFF.